The subject of this entry is one T cell receptor beta chain. The target antigen is unknown. Repeated repertoire sampling spanned the course of chemoradiotherapy. This table comes from immunoSEQ multiplex PCR, and its TCRdb copy is limited to in-frame clones, with some not included. There are roughly 70,000 clones in the sample; roughly 90% occur only once, and 4% to 5% lies in the top ten. Germline V gives CDR1 SGDLS, CDR2 YYNGEE. The CDR3 contains 14 residues. The junction had 2 bases not matched to a gene; V was cut back by 4 bases and J by 1 base. These data originate in a study of chemoradiotherapy in HPV16-positive cancers. About the research overall: Candidate HPV-specific clones and shared TCR motifs came from a couple of HPV16-positive patients. Regarding the study as a whole: HPV-responsive T-cell expansion during chemoradiotherapy was linked to improved recurrence-free survival in HPV16-positive patients. Non-HPV-specific T cells did not expand in tumors during treatment, whereas candidate HPV-specific clones and E7-related motifs did.

This specimen consisted of blood, obtained from a patient who underwent chemoradiotherapy. The sequence derives from a human donor with HPV-associated anogenital cancer. The chain is built from TRBV9 and TRBJ1-3; 7 nucleotides line up with TRBD1. CDR3: CASSPTGSGNTIYF. The DNA of the CDR3 is TGTGCCAGCAGCCCGACAGGGTCTGGAAACACCATATATTTT.